This TCR beta chain was captured by sequencing in a study of technical replicates of blood from a handful of donors (dated 2017 in TCRdb). This clone was observed a single time. The clone's antigen remains unknown. Base-call qualities are not available, and no considerably larger clone is one nucleotide away. V sheds 5 bases and J sheds 1 base, leaving 11 bases between their ends. CDR3 length: 14 amino acids, cysteine to phenylalanine. Kept here is only the CDR3 DNA, which spans 42 bases and is read in frame from base 1. CDR1 LGHNA and CDR2 YNFKEQ are derived from the germline V gene. Library preparation used the immunoSEQ multiplex PCR assay. The table was pulled from immuneACCESS by TCRdb, which kept in-frame rearrangements only. Such tables lose some clones; where checked, under half of the loss comes from unresolved V genes, and the rest has no known cause. The sample table holds approximately 80,000 clones, of which approximately 90% were seen once. The leading ten clones occupy 0.41% of the sample.

Sequences were obtained from T cells isolated from PBMCs. Recombination joined TRBV4-2 with TRBJ1-2; the D gene is perhaps TRBD1, on 5 matching bases. The source is a human donor in good health. Here is the DNA: TGTGCCAGCAGCATGGAGGGGATTAACTATGGCTACACCTTC. It encodes CASSMEGINYGYTF.